Described below is a single T cell receptor (beta chain) sequence and its context. The sample is drawn from a study of blood T cell repertoires in COVID-19. Profiling relied on immunoSEQ multiplex PCR, and the TCRdb table lists in-frame clones only, not all of them. The data contain over 150,000 clones, about 80% of them singletons. Sequencing input: peripheral blood. The clonotype comes from a woman aged 60-75 years with COVID-19, enrolled during active disease.

The CDR3 nucleotides read TGTGCCAGCAGCTTAGGAGCCGGGTTTCAAGCTTTCTTT. It specifies CASSLGAGFQAFF. The chain joins TRBV7-9 to TRBJ1-1, with D hard to call. Between the trimmed V and J ends, which lost 1 base and 9 bases, there was a span of 12 bases. This CDR3 is built from 13 residues. The V gene's germline CDR1 is SEHNR and CDR2 FQNEAQ (reference sequence).